This entry describes one T cell receptor (beta chain). Its antigen is currently unknown. The sample comes from a study of shared clonotypes between healthy human individuals. Findings and caveats of the study: Investigators expected sequencing depth to affect clonotype sharing among donors. Donor scarcity curtailed the genetic and exposure-history diversity represented herein.

Sequencing was performed with immunoSEQ multiplex PCR; in TCRdb, only in-frame clones are kept and a portion is missing. This table holds some 2,400,000 clones, 90% to 96% found once. Negatively enriched CD4+ T cells were divided by CD45RA into naive and memory. V lost 4 bases and J 2 bases, leaving 10 bases between the germline ends. CDR1 SGHRS and CDR2 YFSETQ come from the germline V gene. The CDR3 has 13 amino acids. The rearrangement uses TRBV5-1 and TRBJ2-7, with D possibly being TRBD1 (6 bases). Material: naive CD4+ T cells sorted from blood. Noted subset: CD45RA+ positively selected. This TCR was recovered from a young man in good health. This CDR3 is CASSVGTPYEQYF. Here the CDR3 DNA reads TGCGCCAGCAGCGTAGGGACACCCTACGAGCAGTACTTC.